This TCR beta chain comes out of a study of T-cell reconstitution after alpha-beta-depleted transplantation in children. Germline assignment: CDR1 SGHDT and CDR2 YYEEEE. The CDR3 is made up of 12 amino acids. Trimming stripped 4 bases from V and 8 bases from J, with 9 bases between. The TCRbeta library was prepared with unique molecular identifiers. TCRdb redid the calling of the PCR reads with MiXCR, one entry per CDR3 protein. The sample includes approximately 400,000 distinct CDR3 sequences, roughly a tenth of them seen just once. This clonotype has a handful of counts. The TCR originated in a human donor who donated a stem cell graft to a child with acute myeloid leukemia. This chain links TRBV5-6 with TRBJ2-2; D gene ambiguous. The specimen was PBMCs from the stem cell graft donor, collected from the stem cell graft. CDR3 residues: CASSPEQGELFF. DNA of the CDR3: TGTGCCAGCAGCCCTGAACAAGGGGAGCTGTTTTTT.